This T cell receptor beta chain is drawn from a study of blood T cell repertoires in COVID-19. The germline V gene encodes CDR1 LGHNA and CDR2 YNFKEQ. The CDR3 is 15 residues long. The V segment lost 5 bases and the J segment 8 bases; nucleotides outside the gene matches: 13. Authors' methods: Estimation of nucleated cell counts relied on the amplification of reference gene primers. TCRdb's copy holds only in-frame clones and misses some; the assay was immunoSEQ multiplex PCR. V, J and clone size were drawn from that table, and D and trimming were deduced from the DNA. This sample has some 110,000 clones, with 84% found just once. Two negative PCRs, clearance, or symptom resolution were required of recovered Cohort 3 donors. This clone showed up just once.

The sequence came from a woman under 40 who had recovered from COVID-19. The gene calls are TRBV4-2 and TRBJ2-5; 8 nucleotides line up with TRBD2. Sequenced material: PBMCs or T cells enriched from blood (not recorded which). CDR3 bases: TGTGCCAGCAGCGAGGGGGATGGACTAGCAGGCACCCAGTACTTC. This sequence encodes CASSEGDGLAGTQYF.